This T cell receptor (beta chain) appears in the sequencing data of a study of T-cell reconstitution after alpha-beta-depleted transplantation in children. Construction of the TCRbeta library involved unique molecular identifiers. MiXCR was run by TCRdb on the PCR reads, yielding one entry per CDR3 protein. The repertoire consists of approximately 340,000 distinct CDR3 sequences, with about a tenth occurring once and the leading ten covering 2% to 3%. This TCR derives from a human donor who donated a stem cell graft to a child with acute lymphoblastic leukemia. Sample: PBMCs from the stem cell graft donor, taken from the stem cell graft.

Here the CDR3 DNA reads TGTGCCAGCAGCCCAATTAAGGGACTACGCTCCTACAATGAGCAGTTCTTC. This codes for CASSPIKGLRSYNEQFF. The chain couples TRBV5-6 to TRBJ2-1; 7 nucleotides line up with TRBD2. Germline trimming cut 4 bases from V and 0 bases from J; bases unmatched to any gene: 10. Germline CDR1 is SGHDT and CDR2 is YYEEEE. CDR3 length equals 17 residues.